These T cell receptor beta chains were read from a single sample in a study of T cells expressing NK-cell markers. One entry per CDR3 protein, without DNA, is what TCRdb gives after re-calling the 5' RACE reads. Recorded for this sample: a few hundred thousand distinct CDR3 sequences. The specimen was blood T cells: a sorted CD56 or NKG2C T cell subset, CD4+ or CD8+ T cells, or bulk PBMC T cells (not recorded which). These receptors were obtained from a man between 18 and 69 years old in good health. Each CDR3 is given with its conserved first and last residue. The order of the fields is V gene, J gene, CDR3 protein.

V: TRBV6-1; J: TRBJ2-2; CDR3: CASSTGYYTGELFF
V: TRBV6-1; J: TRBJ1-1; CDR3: CASTRPGLTEAFF
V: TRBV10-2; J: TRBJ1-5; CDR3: CASSGALPSPQHF
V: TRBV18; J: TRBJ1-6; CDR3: CASSPFGGRDSPLHF
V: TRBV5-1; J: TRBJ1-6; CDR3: CASSSNNRANSPLHF
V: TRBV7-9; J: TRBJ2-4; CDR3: CASSSASGLAKNIQYF
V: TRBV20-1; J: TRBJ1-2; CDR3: CSADDRGNNYGYTF
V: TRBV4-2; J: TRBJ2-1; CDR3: CASSQASGGPSYNEQFF
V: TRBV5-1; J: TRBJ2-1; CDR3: CASSPGLALKSSYNEQFF
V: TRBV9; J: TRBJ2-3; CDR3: CASTGTSGTDTQYF
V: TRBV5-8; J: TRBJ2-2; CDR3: CASRPYSGGDTGELFF
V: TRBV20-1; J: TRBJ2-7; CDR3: CSVGQGESRGEQYF
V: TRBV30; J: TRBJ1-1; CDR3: CAWSVFVDEAFF
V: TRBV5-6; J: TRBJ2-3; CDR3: CASSLGLAGGQTDTQYF
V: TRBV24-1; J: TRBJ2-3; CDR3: CATSDPAKGGFSTDTQYF
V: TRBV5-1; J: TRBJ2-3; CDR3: CASTRGAGQDTQYF
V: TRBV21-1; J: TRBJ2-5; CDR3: CASSRTSGAAEETQYF
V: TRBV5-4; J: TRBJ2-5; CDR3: CASSLPIGGRGTQYF
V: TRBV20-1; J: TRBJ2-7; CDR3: CSAERDRGHEQYF
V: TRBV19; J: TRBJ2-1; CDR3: CASSKRGASEGEQFF
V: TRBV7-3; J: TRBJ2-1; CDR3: CASSLSPTGDNEQFF
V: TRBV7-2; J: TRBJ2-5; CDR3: CASSSNGAGGKETQYF